Listed below are T cell receptor beta chains from one sample, sequenced in a study of tumor and adjacent non-tumor tissue in lung cancer. TCRdb independently ran MiXCR on the multiplex PCR reads; one entry per CDR3 protein. The data show roughly 93,000 distinct CDR3 sequences, roughly 70% seen once. The sample taken for sequencing was lung tumor tissue. The receptors stem from a man in his sixties with non-small cell lung cancer. Both conserved end residues are part of each CDR3. The order of the fields is D gene, clone size, V gene, J gene, CDR3 protein, CDR3 DNA. D genes are given only for firm matches. Only part of the rows carry a size: once, few, many, or a class if the clone is expanded.

-	-	TRBV2	TRBJ1-2	CASSETWVDYGYTF	TGTGCCAGCAGCGAGACATGGGTCGACTATGGCTACACCTTC
TRBD1	-	TRBV11-2	TRBJ1-2	CVSSLVGTVGIGYTF	TGTGTCAGCAGCTTAGTTGGGACAGTAGGCATTGGCTACACCTTC
-	-	TRBV6-1	TRBJ2-7	CTSSDGREQYF	TGTACCAGTAGTGATGGCAGGGAGCAGTACTTC
-	few	TRBV30	TRBJ2-6	CACGQSGASVLTF	TGTGCCTGTGGGCAATCTGGGGCCAGCGTCCTGACTTTC
-	-	TRBV30	TRBJ1-5	CAWSSRRNSNQPQHF	TGTGCCTGGAGCAGCCGACGGAATAGCAATCAGCCCCAGCATTTT
TRBD1	many	TRBV6-1	TRBJ1-2	CASSGRQGADYGYTF	TGTGCCAGCAGTGGGAGACAGGGGGCGGACTATGGCTACACCTTC
TRBD2	many	TRBV29-1	TRBJ2-3	CSVEGLAGASTDTQYF	TGCAGCGTTGAAGGTTTAGCGGGAGCCTCCACAGATACGCAGTATTTT
TRBD1	many	TRBV12-3/TRBV12-4	TRBJ1-6	CASSMTGVNSPLHF	TGTGCCAGCAGTATGACAGGGGTTAATTCACCCCTCCACTTT
-	-	TRBV12-3/TRBV12-4	TRBJ1-2	CANSRNSYNYGYTF	TGTGCAAACAGTAGGAACAGCTATAACTATGGCTACACCTTC
TRBD1	-	TRBV29-1	TRBJ2-1	CSGWGDRGSNERFF	TGCAGCGGGTGGGGAGACAGGGGAAGCAATGAGCGGTTCTTC
TRBD1	-	TRBV24-1	TRBJ1-5	CATSDATGGDNQPQHF	TGTGCCACCAGTGATGCGACAGGGGGGGACAATCAGCCCCAGCATTTT
TRBD2	-	TRBV11-2	TRBJ2-1	CASGLELAGGSEKFF	TGTGCCAGCGGCTTAGAACTAGCGGGAGGAAGTGAGAAGTTCTTC
TRBD1	many	TRBV6-5	TRBJ2-7	CASSYGGQGANEQYF	TGTGCCAGCAGTTACGGGGGACAGGGAGCGAACGAGCAGTACTTC
TRBD1	medium-sized	TRBV10-3	TRBJ2-7	CAISESGQPSRDEQYF	TGTGCCATCAGTGAGTCGGGACAGCCTTCGAGGGACGAGCAGTACTTC
TRBD1	-	TRBV29-1	TRBJ1-3	CRVRAGQHSGNTMYF	TGCAGAGTTCGAGCGGGACAGCACTCCGGAAACACCATGTATTTT
TRBD1	-	TRBV7-9	TRBJ2-1	CASEGQALYEQFF	TGTGCCAGCGAGGGACAGGCTTTGTATGAGCAGTTCTTC
TRBD1	few	TRBV7-2	TRBJ1-4	CASSFGQEQKLFF	TGTGCCAGCAGCTTTGGACAGGAACAAAAACTGTTTTTT
-	many	TRBV12-3/TRBV12-4	TRBJ2-6	CASSKTRTGQRSGANVLTF	TGTGCCAGCAGCAAAACTAGAACAGGGCAACGGTCTGGGGCCAACGTCCTGACTTTC
-	-	TRBV11-2	TRBJ2-1	CASSLVGWLPYRGEQFF	TGTGCCAGCAGCTTAGTGGGGTGGCTGCCTTACCGAGGGGAGCAGTTCTTC
-	few	TRBV5-1	TRBJ1-1	CASSFNGAGTEAFF	TGCGCCAGCAGCTTCAACGGGGCGGGCACTGAAGCTTTCTTT
-	-	TRBV11-2	TRBJ2-5	CASSLGGSVQGTRYF	TGTGCTAGCAGCTTAGGAGGGTCGGTCCAAGGGACCCGGTACTTC
-	once	TRBV2	TRBJ2-7	CATSERRGGVGTYEQYF	TGTGCCACCAGTGAAAGGAGGGGAGGCGTTGGAACCTACGAACAGTACTTC
TRBD2	-	TRBV6-2/TRBV6-3	TRBJ2-1	CASSSTSGANELFF	TGTGCCAGCAGTTCCACTAGCGGGGCCAACGAGCTGTTCTTC
-	few	TRBV4-1	TRBJ1-5	CASNQADGQPQHF	TGCGCCAGTAACCAAGCGGACGGTCAGCCCCAGCATTTT
-	-	TRBV6-5	TRBJ2-7	CASRPASTYKQYF	TGTGCCAGCAGGCCCGCTAGTACCTACAAGCAGTACTTC
-	-	TRBV29-1	TRBJ2-3	CCVESGTRPSDTQYF	TGCTGTGTTGAATCCGGGACAAGGCCTTCAGATACGCAGTATTTT
-	-	TRBV29-1	TRBJ2-6	CSVVVYSGANVLTF	TGCAGCGTTGTCGTATACTCTGGGGCCAATGTCCTGACTTTC
-	-	TRBV7-9	TRBJ1-5	CASSIYRTMANQPQHF	TGTGCCAGCAGCATTTACAGGACCATGGCTAATCAGCCCCAGCATTTT
-	few	TRBV28	TRBJ1-5	CASSFPNQPQHF	TGTGCCAGCAGTTTCCCCAATCAGCCCCAGCATTTT
-	-	TRBV6-2/TRBV6-3	TRBJ1-2	CASSYLVGLNYGYIF	TGTGCCAGCAGTTACTTGGTAGGCCTGAACTATGGCTACATCTTC
-	-	TRBV4-1	TRBJ2-1	CASSQASAIPSNEQLF	TGTGCCAGCAGCCAAGCGAGTGCTATACCTTCCAATGAGCAGCTCTTC
-	-	TRBV11-1	TRBJ2-7	CASSFLGGAYWQYF	TGTGCCAGCAGCTTTCTCGGCGGCGCCTACTGGCAGTACTTC
-	-	TRBV6-1	TRBJ2-7	CTSSEWDDYELYF	TGTACCAGCAGTGAATGGGACGACTACGAGCTGTACTTC
-	once	TRBV25-1	TRBJ2-7	CASSESELAWEAEQYF	TGTGCCAGCAGTGAATCTGAACTAGCCTGGGAGGCGGAGCAGTACTTC
-	-	TRBV19	TRBJ1-6	CASSIGVYSPLHF	TGTGCCAGTAGTATCGGGGTTTATTCACCCCTCCACTTT
-	-	TRBV6-5	TRBJ1-6	CLSSYQEYNSPLHF	TGTCTCAGCAGTTACCAGGAGTATAATTCACCCCTCCACTTT
-	-	TRBV11-3	TRBJ2-7	CASSLNRGSYKQYF	TGTGCCAGCAGCCTCAACCGAGGATCCTACAAGCAGTACTTC
-	once	TRBV7-9	TRBJ1-6	CTSSLSTDNSPLHF	TGTACCAGCAGCCTAAGTACAGATAATTCACCCCTCCACTTT
TRBD2	-	TRBV6-2/TRBV6-3	TRBJ2-1	CASSTTSGRADEQFF	TGTGCCAGCAGTACCACTAGTGGGAGGGCCGATGAGCAGTTCTTC
TRBD2	-	TRBV5-1	TRBJ2-5	CASRMTSGGEAQYF	TGCGCCAGCCGGATGACTAGCGGGGGAGAGGCCCAGTACTTC
TRBD2	-	TRBV20-1	TRBJ2-5	CSARGLAGGYKESQYF	TGCAGTGCTAGAGGGCTAGCGGGAGGGTATAAAGAGAGCCAGTACTTC
TRBD2	-	TRBV12-3/TRBV12-4	TRBJ2-3	CAGSPRGSGAIDTQYF	TGTGCTGGCAGTCCCCGGGGTAGCGGGGCGATCGATACGCAGTATTTT
-	-	TRBV6-2/TRBV6-3	TRBJ1-1	CASSYGQGTEASF	TGTGCCAGCAGTTACGGTCAGGGAACTGAAGCTTCCTTT
TRBD1	-	TRBV11-1	TRBJ2-2	CASSSGQGAHGELFF	TGTGCCAGCAGCTCCGGCCAGGGGGCGCATGGGGAGCTGTTTTTT
-	many	TRBV6-1	TRBJ1-5	CASSGDTLYSNQPQHF	TGTGCCAGCAGTGGGGACACCCTCTATAGCAATCAGCCCCAGCATTTT
TRBD2	few	TRBV4-2	TRBJ2-4	CASSQAQASGSLSKNIQYF	TGTGCCAGTAGCCAAGCACAGGCTAGCGGATCGTTATCCAAAAACATTCAGTACTTC
-	few	TRBV11-2	TRBJ2-1	CASSLVGSLGHDQSF	TGTGCCAGCAGCTTAGTCGGGAGTTTGGGTCATGATCAGTCCTTC
-	-	TRBV5-1	TRBJ1-5	CASSSDGGLNQPQHF	TGCGCCAGCAGCTCGGATGGGGGTTTAAATCAGCCCCAGCATTTT
TRBD1	-	TRBV20-1	TRBJ2-1	CSARDPARQGAYNEQFF	TGCAGTGCTAGAGATCCTGCCAGACAGGGGGCTTACAATGAGCAGTTCTTC
TRBD2	few	TRBV11-2	TRBJ2-1	CASSTTTSGRARSTYEQFF	TGTGCCAGCAGTACCACCACTAGCGGGAGGGCCCGATCTACTTATGAGCAGTTCTTC
-	many	TRBV7-8	TRBJ1-1	CASSAGPSIFF	TGTGCCAGCAGCGCCGGTCCGAGCATCTTCTTT
-	-	TRBV4-2	TRBJ1-6	CTSSQEGDTYNSPLHF	TGTACCAGCAGCCAAGAAGGTGACACCTATAATTCACCCCTTCACTTT
TRBD2	few	TRBV20-1	TRBJ2-5	CSAHGLVGTQETQYF	TGCAGTGCTCATGGACTAGTGGGGACCCAAGAGACCCAGTACTTC
-	-	TRBV5-6	TRBJ2-3	CASSPGHPVGTDMQYF	TGTGCCAGCAGCCCGGGACACCCAGTGGGCACAGATATGCAGTATTTT
-	-	TRBV6-6	TRBJ1-2	CASRKGDSNYGHTF	TGTGCCAGCAGAAAGGGGGATTCCAACTATGGCCACACATTC
-	-	TRBV5-4	TRBJ2-5	CASRLVWAGPETQYF	TGTGCCAGCAGATTGGTTTGGGCAGGGCCCGAGACCCAGTACTTC
TRBD2	-	TRBV4-3	TRBJ2-3	CASSDILGASGGTDTQYF	TGCGCCAGCAGCGACATACTTGGGGCTAGCGGGGGCACAGATACGCAGTATTTT